Described below is a single T cell receptor (beta chain) sequence and its context. Its antigen remains unknown. The CDR3 loop spans 14 amino acids. The V gene's germline CDR1 is MNHEY and CDR2 SMNVEV (reference sequence). Trimming took 3 bases from V and 3 from J, leaving 11 bases between them. The data were obtained in a study of T cell responses to AZD1222 COVID-19 vaccine. Study observations and caveats: Across spike, vaccine-associated CD4 TCRs were found, dominant at 160-218 and 743-854. Most donors were white British, females outnumbered males, and clonal diversity was possibly underestimated. After two AZD1222 doses, spike-specific TCR breadth and depth rose versus day 0.

Profiling relied on immunoSEQ multiplex PCR, and the TCRdb table lists in-frame clones only, not all of them. The data show 84,000 or so clones, over 75% seen once. V usage is TRBV27 and J usage is TRBJ1-2; the D gene is possibly TRBD1 (6 bases). The sequencing here drew on peripheral blood, taken on day 0 of MenACWY control vaccination. The receptor comes from an adult in good health. The CDR3 protein is CASSFLQGYYGYTF. The DNA for the CDR3 is TGTGCCAGCAGTTTTCTCCAGGGGTACTATGGCTACACCTTC.